These T cell receptor beta chains were read from a single sample in a study of technical replicates of blood from several donors. The repertoire was sequenced with immunoSEQ multiplex PCR; TCRdb's copy has only in-frame clones and lacks some. The table includes about 76,000 clones, approximately 86% detected once. Sequencing used PBMCs. All receptors come from a human donor in good health. Some clones in this sample may be carry-over from other donors' samples. Each CDR3 is given with its conserved first and last residue. The D gene is left open where the match is weak. A clone size is listed for some rows: how often the clone was seen (once, few, many), or a class if it is expanded.

D gene: .
V gene: TRBV10-3
clone size: .
J gene: TRBJ2-5
CDR3 protein: CATGPREETQYF
CDR3 DNA: TGTGCCACCGGGCCCAGGGAAGAGACCCAGTACTTC

D gene: TRBD1
V gene: TRBV15
clone size: .
J gene: TRBJ1-5
CDR3 protein: CATSAHSGTGNNQPQHF
CDR3 DNA: TGTGCCACCAGCGCCCACTCCGGGACAGGGAACAATCAGCCCCAGCATTTT

D gene: TRBD2
V gene: TRBV4-2
clone size: .
J gene: TRBJ2-1
CDR3 protein: CASSQVGGLDEQFF
CDR3 DNA: TGTGCCAGCAGCCAAGTCGGGGGACTAGATGAGCAGTTCTTC

D gene: .
V gene: TRBV7-6
clone size: .
J gene: TRBJ2-3
CDR3 protein: CASSRAGFSTDTQYF
CDR3 DNA: TGTGCCAGCAGCCGGGCGGGCTTTAGCACAGATACGCAGTATTTT

D gene: .
V gene: TRBV30
clone size: .
J gene: TRBJ2-1
CDR3 protein: CAWVSSYNEQFF
CDR3 DNA: TGTGCCTGGGTGAGCTCCTACAATGAGCAGTTCTTC

D gene: .
V gene: TRBV19
clone size: .
J gene: TRBJ1-2
CDR3 protein: CASSISPGAGYGYTF
CDR3 DNA: TGTGCCAGTAGTATTTCGCCAGGGGCAGGGTATGGCTACACCTTC

D gene: TRBD2
V gene: TRBV6-4
clone size: .
J gene: TRBJ2-1
CDR3 protein: CASSDSAGGPNEQFF
CDR3 DNA: TGTGCCAGCAGTGACTCAGCGGGGGGGCCCAATGAGCAGTTCTTC

D gene: TRBD1
V gene: TRBV9
clone size: .
J gene: TRBJ1-6
CDR3 protein: CASSLRTGTSPLHF
CDR3 DNA: TGTGCCAGCAGCCTTCGGACAGGGACATCACCCCTCCACTTT

D gene: .
V gene: TRBV5-1
clone size: .
J gene: TRBJ2-2
CDR3 protein: CASSFLSTNTGELFF
CDR3 DNA: TGCGCCAGCAGCTTTCTCAGTACGAACACCGGGGAGCTGTTTTTT

D gene: .
V gene: TRBV6-1
clone size: .
J gene: TRBJ1-5
CDR3 protein: CASSELETAYQPQHF
CDR3 DNA: TGTGCCAGCAGTGAACTTGAGACAGCTTATCAGCCCCAGCATTTT

D gene: .
V gene: TRBV19
clone size: .
J gene: TRBJ1-5
CDR3 protein: CASRDSSNQPQHF
CDR3 DNA: TGTGCCAGTAGGGACAGTAGCAATCAGCCCCAGCATTTT

D gene: TRBD1
V gene: TRBV18
clone size: .
J gene: TRBJ2-4
CDR3 protein: CASSPSAQGVGNIQYF
CDR3 DNA: TGTGCCAGCTCACCATCTGCTCAGGGGGTAGGAAACATTCAGTACTTC

D gene: TRBD1
V gene: TRBV7-2
clone size: few
J gene: TRBJ2-2
CDR3 protein: CASSLVPGQGSVGELFF
CDR3 DNA: TGTGCCAGCAGCTTAGTTCCGGGACAGGGATCGGTCGGGGAGCTGTTTTTT

D gene: .
V gene: TRBV6-5
clone size: .
J gene: TRBJ2-3
CDR3 protein: CASSYSSRPRGDTQYF
CDR3 DNA: TGTGCCAGCAGCTACTCGTCTCGACCCCGCGGGGATACGCAGTATTTT

D gene: .
V gene: TRBV27
clone size: .
J gene: TRBJ2-7
CDR3 protein: CASSSKGGYEQYF
CDR3 DNA: TGTGCCAGCAGTTCGAAAGGGGGCTACGAGCAGTACTTC

D gene: .
V gene: TRBV5-1
clone size: few
J gene: TRBJ1-1
CDR3 protein: CASSSGGGYTEAFF
CDR3 DNA: TGCGCCAGCAGCTCAGGCGGAGGGTACACTGAAGCTTTCTTT

D gene: TRBD2
V gene: TRBV5-1
clone size: .
J gene: TRBJ2-3
CDR3 protein: CASSWESGGRTDTQYF
CDR3 DNA: TGCGCCAGCAGCTGGGAGTCGGGAGGCCGCACAGATACGCAGTATTTT

D gene: .
V gene: TRBV7-8
clone size: .
J gene: TRBJ2-5
CDR3 protein: CASSLGLVETQYF
CDR3 DNA: TGTGCCAGCAGCTTAGGACTAGTCGAGACCCAGTACTTC

D gene: .
V gene: TRBV30
clone size: .
J gene: TRBJ1-2
CDR3 protein: CAWSVNREGYTF
CDR3 DNA: TGTGCCTGGAGTGTAAACAGGGAAGGCTACACCTTC

D gene: TRBD2
V gene: TRBV2
clone size: few
J gene: TRBJ2-1
CDR3 protein: CASSVASGRVHEQFF
CDR3 DNA: TGTGCCAGCAGTGTCGCTAGCGGGAGGGTTCATGAGCAGTTCTTC

D gene: .
V gene: TRBV7-8
clone size: .
J gene: TRBJ1-2
CDR3 protein: CASSPYREINYGYTF
CDR3 DNA: TGTGCCAGCAGCCCCTACAGGGAGATTAACTATGGCTACACCTTC

D gene: .
V gene: TRBV30
clone size: .
J gene: TRBJ1-2
CDR3 protein: CASRLAQNNYGYTF
CDR3 DNA: TGTGCCTCTCGGCTGGCACAGAATAACTATGGCTACACCTTC

D gene: TRBD2
V gene: TRBV7-9
clone size: once
J gene: TRBJ2-7
CDR3 protein: CASSLSRVLAGRYEQYF
CDR3 DNA: TGTGCCAGCAGCTTGTCTCGGGTACTAGCGGGAAGGTACGAGCAGTACTTC

D gene: TRBD1
V gene: TRBV5-6
clone size: .
J gene: TRBJ2-1
CDR3 protein: CASSWTSGTGNYNEQFF
CDR3 DNA: TGTGCCAGCAGCTGGACCTCCGGGACAGGGAACTACAATGAGCAGTTCTTC

D gene: .
V gene: TRBV10-3
clone size: .
J gene: TRBJ2-1
CDR3 protein: CAINAGPADEQFF
CDR3 DNA: TGTGCCATCAACGCTGGCCCGGCGGATGAGCAGTTCTTC

D gene: .
V gene: TRBV7-2
clone size: .
J gene: TRBJ2-3
CDR3 protein: CASSLGASTDTQYF
CDR3 DNA: TGTGCCAGCAGCTTAGGAGCAAGCACAGATACGCAGTATTTT

D gene: TRBD2
V gene: TRBV9
clone size: .
J gene: TRBJ2-1
CDR3 protein: CASSFGLAHEQFF
CDR3 DNA: TGTGCCAGCAGCTTCGGACTAGCCCATGAGCAGTTCTTC

D gene: .
V gene: TRBV20-1
clone size: .
J gene: TRBJ2-4
CDR3 protein: CSASVANIQYF
CDR3 DNA: TGCAGTGCTAGTGTTGCGAACATTCAGTACTTC

D gene: TRBD1
V gene: TRBV2
clone size: once
J gene: TRBJ2-2
CDR3 protein: CASERGGGYAGELFF
CDR3 DNA: TGTGCCAGTGAGCGAGGGGGCGGGTATGCCGGGGAGCTGTTTTTT

D gene: .
V gene: TRBV6-4
clone size: .
J gene: TRBJ2-2
CDR3 protein: CASRTGYTGELFF
CDR3 DNA: TGTGCCAGCAGAACAGGCTACACCGGGGAGCTGTTTTTT

D gene: .
V gene: TRBV7-9
clone size: once
J gene: TRBJ2-1
CDR3 protein: CASSFQGPGNEQFF
CDR3 DNA: TGTGCCAGCAGCTTCCAAGGGCCGGGGAATGAGCAGTTCTTC

D gene: .
V gene: TRBV18
clone size: .
J gene: TRBJ2-3
CDR3 protein: CASSPSPLQGWGFTDTQYF
CDR3 DNA: TGTGCCAGCTCACCCAGCCCTCTACAGGGTTGGGGGTTCACAGATACGCAGTATTTT